Listed below are T cell receptor beta chains from one sample, sequenced in a study of blood T cells in healthy people across ages. TCRdb independently ran MiXCR on the 5' RACE reads; one entry per CDR3 protein. The table records 780,000 or so distinct CDR3 sequences, roughly 25% of them present only once. The sample was also reused in another study, on T cells of mothers and their children.

Input material: blood. The origin of the receptors is a boy younger than 18 in good health. Each CDR3 is given without its conserved first and last residue.

>TRBV28
ASSLRTGEQF
>TRBV10-3
AISGLVGLAGSYEQY
>TRBV28
ASSPKGPPYEQY
>TRBV20-1
SALIHRNSGANVLT
>TRBV5-6
ASSLEAGRANQPQH
>TRBV9
ASSARGAENTGELF
>TRBV28
ASSSALYEQY
>TRBV7-2
ASSFRADYGYGYT
>TRBV6-2/TRBV6-3
ASRTGGNTQY
>TRBV30
AWSPGPTSRETQY
>TRBV4-2
ASSAVGGAGSGANVLT
>TRBV9
ASSPSSTEAF
>TRBV7-9
ASSPPWQQETQY
>TRBV27
ASSLLGEGTGELF
>TRBV7-8
ASSLPRGRTDTQY
>TRBV20-1
SARDRGRGGYPETQY
>TRBV6-5
ASSYLEDNEQF
>TRBV28
ASYDTASNQPQH
>TRBV12-3/TRBV12-4
ASSFWGAKNTGELF
>TRBV6-6
ASSGLAARQETQY
>TRBV4-3
ASSQETVSAKNIQY
>TRBV2
ASETGSGSNQPQH
>TRBV9
ASSAGTGDYEQY
>TRBV7-2
ASSLVRLEQEAQY
>TRBV10-3
AISESGTGKSQPQH
>TRBV12-3/TRBV12-4
ASNRDTKGEQY
>TRBV6-2/TRBV6-3
ASSSRKETQY
>TRBV9
ASSVGTDNEQF
>TRBV2
ASSDGPAEYQETQY
>TRBV4-2
ASSGREGADTQY
>TRBV28
TSSSPYPGELF
>TRBV12-3/TRBV12-4
ASSTHRVSGNTIY